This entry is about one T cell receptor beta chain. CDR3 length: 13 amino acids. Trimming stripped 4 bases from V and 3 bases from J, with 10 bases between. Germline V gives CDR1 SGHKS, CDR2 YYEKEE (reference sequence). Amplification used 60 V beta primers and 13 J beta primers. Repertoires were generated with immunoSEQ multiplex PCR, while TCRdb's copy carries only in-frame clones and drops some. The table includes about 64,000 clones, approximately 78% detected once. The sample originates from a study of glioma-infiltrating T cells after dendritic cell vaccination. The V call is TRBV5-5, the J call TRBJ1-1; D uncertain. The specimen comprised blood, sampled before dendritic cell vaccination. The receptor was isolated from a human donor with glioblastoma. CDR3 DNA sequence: TGTGCCAGCAGCATAAAGGAGTACACTGAAGCTTTCTTT. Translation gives CASSIKEYTEAFF.